These 22 T cell receptor beta chains originate from one sample sequenced in a study of T cell repertoires in cytomegalovirus infection. TCRdb re-analysed the reads in MiXCR, keeping a single row per CDR3 protein. The data show 100,000 to 150,000 distinct CDR3 sequences, with approximately 9.2% seen just once and roughly a tenth held by the top ten. The specimen was PBMCs. All receptors come from a human donor in good health (CMV status not recorded). Some clones in this sample may be carry-over from other donors' samples.

This clonotype was observed at least ten times. The V gene is TRBV7-3, the J gene TRBJ2-3; TRBD1 is a possible D gene (6 bases). CDR3 length: 16 residues. The germline V gene encodes CDR1 SGHTA and CDR2 FQGTGA. V was shortened by 5 bases and J by 3 bases, with 18 bases between the two germline ends. This CDR3 is CASSPGIGGRTDTQYF. As DNA, the CDR3 is TGTGCCAGCAGCCCCGGAATAGGGGGAAGGACAGATACGCAGTATTTT.

This clonotype was counted ten times or more. V is TRBV2 and J is TRBJ1-4, with TRBD1 as a possible D gene (5 bases). In germline, CDR1 is SNHLY, CDR2 FYNNEI. Trimming removed 6 bases at V and 0 bases at J, with 11 bases between. CDR3 length equals 15 residues. CDR3 sequence: CASRETGATNEKLFF. The DNA of the CDR3 is TGTGCCAGCAGAGAAACAGGCGCAACTAATGAAAAACTGTTTTTT.

The table lists this clonotype with a few counts. This chain uses TRBV5-8 with TRBJ1-5, with D maybe TRBD1 (5 bases). CDR3 length: 12 residues. Trimming left V 1 base short and J 7 bases short, with 6 bases between. Germline CDR1 reads SGHTS; CDR2 reads YDEGEE. CDR3 sequence: CASSLRGQPQHF. CDR3 nucleotide sequence: TGTGCCAGCAGCTTGAGGGGACAGCCCCAGCATTTT.

The gene calls are TRBV12-3 or TRBV12-4 and TRBJ1-5, with D hard to call. Trimming left V 3 bases short and J 0 bases short, with 6 bases between. The CDR3 loop spans 14 amino acids. The CDR3 is CASSFTDSNQPQHF. DNA of the CDR3: TGTGCCAGCAGTTTTACGGATAGCAATCAGCCCCAGCATTTT.

This clonotype was picked up many times. The chain joins TRBV6-5 to TRBJ1-1, with 8 bases aligning to TRBD1. The V and J ends lost 7 bases and 1 base, in that order; junction bases with no gene match: 11. The CDR3 is 16 residues long. Per germline, CDR1 MNHEY and CDR2 SVGAGI. DNA of the CDR3: TGTGCCAGCACCCAGGGGGCGAGCACCCCGAACACTGAAGCTTTCTTT. Residues: CASTQGASTPNTEAFF.

The sample holds many counts of this clonotype. The chain uses TRBV12-3 or TRBV12-4 and TRBJ2-3; D uncertain. Trimming removed 5 bases from V and 1 base from J, with 10 bases in between. CDR3 length: 14 residues. Here the CDR3 DNA reads TGTGCCAGCAGTCCCCTTCAGGGCACAGATACGCAGTATTTT. The encoded protein is CASSPLQGTDTQYF.

In this sample, this clonotype turned up many times. V usage is TRBV5-4 and J usage is TRBJ2-1; no clear D. The germline CDR1 and CDR2 sequences are SGHNT and YYREEE (reference sequence). The length of the CDR3 is 14 residues. Trimming stripped 4 bases from V and 4 bases from J, with 12 bases between. CDR3 in DNA: TGTGCCAGCAGCCCCCAAAGCGCTTACAATGAGCAGTTCTTC. This gives the protein CASSPQSAYNEQFF. Combining the CDR3 with reference TRBV5-4 and TRBJ2-1 gives the whole variable domain ETGVTQSPTHLIKTRGQQVTLRCSSQSGHNTVSWYQQALGQGPQFIFQYYREEENGRGNFPPRFSGLQFPNYSSELNVNALELDDSALYLCASSPQSAYNEQFFGPGTRLTVL.

The chain is built from TRBV6-6 and TRBJ1-3, with no clear D. V lost 7 bases to trimming and J lost 0 bases, with 13 bases between them. The CDR3 covers 15 residues. CDR1 and CDR2 from the germline V gene are MNHNY and SVGAGI (reference sequence). CDR3 in amino acids: CASTAAPSSGNTIYF. The CDR3 nucleotides are TGTGCCAGCACCGCAGCCCCGAGCTCTGGAAACACCATATATTTT.

The chain employs TRBV19 and TRBJ1-1, with TRBD1 matching 9 bases. The CDR3 totals 16 residues. V lost 4 bases and J lost 4; bases outside the gene matches: 10. Germline V gene data show CDR1 as LNHDA and CDR2 as SQIVND (reference sequence). The chain's CDR3 is CASSNRDREWATEAFF. CDR3 sequence (DNA): TGTGCCAGTAGTAACCGGGACAGGGAGTGGGCCACTGAAGCTTTCTTT.

This clonotype has ten or more counts. The genes are TRBV7-9 and TRBJ1-4; D call uncertain. Germline V lookup: CDR1 SEHNR, CDR2 FQNEAQ (reference sequence). The V end lost 3 bases, the J end lost 0 bases, and 5 bases lay between the germline ends. CDR3 length: 14 amino acids. CDR3 in amino acids: CASSFSSTNEKLFF. CDR3 DNA: TGTGCCAGCAGCTTTAGTTCAACTAATGAAAAACTGTTTTTT.

This clonotype occurred many times. The chain uses TRBV7-2 and TRBJ2-1; D is possibly TRBD2 (6 bases). The ends were cut back, 5 bases at V and 5 bases at J, with 16 bases in the middle. CDR1 is SGHTA, CDR2 FQGNSA, per germline. This CDR3 has 15 amino acids. CDR3 region: CASSPVGGSDNEQFF. In DNA form, the CDR3 reads TGTGCCAGCAGCCCAGTCGGGGGATCGGACAATGAGCAGTTCTTC.

The gene calls are TRBV7-9 and TRBJ1-3; D perhaps matches TRBD1 (5 bases). V was shortened by 3 bases and J by 2 bases, with 11 bases between the two germline ends. The CDR3 runs 15 residues. Germline CDR1 is SEHNR and CDR2 is FQNEAQ (reference sequence). Written as DNA, the CDR3 is TGTGCCAGCAGCTTCGGGGACTTGACTGGAAACACCATATATTTT. Protein: CASSFGDLTGNTIYF.

This clonotype has a count of ten or more. The V call is TRBV28, the J call TRBJ1-1, with a possible D match to TRBD1 (6 bases). V was pared by 10 bases and J by 0 bases, with 15 bases between. The CDR3 has 14 amino acids. Germline V gene lookup returns CDR1 MDHEN and CDR2 SYDVKM. CDR3 residues: CATLRDTVNTEAFF. CDR3 DNA sequence: TGTGCCACCCTAAGGGACACTGTGAACACTGAAGCTTTCTTT.

In this sample, this clonotype turned up a few times. This chain links TRBV20-1 with TRBJ2-5; TRBD2 agrees at 10 bases. V was pared by 3 bases and J by 9 bases, with 10 bases of the junction left unmatched. The length of the CDR3 is 14 residues. CDR1 is DFQATT and CDR2 is SNEGSKA in the germline V gene (reference sequence). The CDR3 DNA sequence: TGCAGTGCTAGTAGCGGGGGTAGCGGGGGGTCCCAGTACTTC. This gives the protein CSASSGGSGGSQYF.

This clonotype came up many times. The rearrangement links TRBV28 to TRBJ1-5; 7 bases are shared with TRBD1. The CDR3 is made up of 16 amino acids. The V gene's germline CDR1 is MDHEN and CDR2 SYDVKM. V shed 2 bases and J 8 bases; nucleotides not matched to a gene: 12. The CDR3 sequence is CASSLPDRQGVKPQHF. Written as DNA, the CDR3 is TGTGCCAGCAGTTTACCTGATAGACAGGGAGTAAAGCCCCAGCATTTT.

CDR3 in DNA: TGCAGCGTTGAAGGTTTGCAGCCACGCTACACCTTC. Protein product: CSVEGLQPRYTF. This sequence joins TRBV29-1 and TRBJ1-2; no clear D gene. This CDR3 has 12 residues. Germline lookup yields CDR1 SQVTM and CDR2 ANQGSEA. Between the trimmed V and J ends, which lost 1 base and 9 bases, there was a span of 12 bases.

Many counts were recorded for this clonotype. This chain joins TRBV10-3 and TRBJ1-3; D is ambiguous. CDR1 and CDR2 from the germline V gene are ENHRY and SYGVKD. Trimming left V 7 bases short and J 0 bases short, with 13 bases between. The length of the CDR3 is 15 residues. CDR3 sequence (DNA): TGTGCCATCACTGGAATGGCTAACTCTGGAAACACCATATATTTT. The encoded protein is CAITGMANSGNTIYF.

Ten or more counts support this clonotype. The chain joins TRBV6-5 to TRBJ2-1; TRBD1 is a possible D gene (6 bases). Germline V gene lookup returns CDR1 MNHEY and CDR2 SVGAGI. V was pared by 5 bases and J by 8 bases, with 13 bases between. The CDR3 totals 13 residues. This CDR3 is CASSTSQGYEQFF. The CDR3 bases are TGTGCCAGCAGTACCTCGCAGGGGTATGAGCAGTTCTTC.

This clonotype was counted many times. V usage is TRBV28 and J usage is TRBJ1-2; D uncertain. The CDR3 consists of 10 residues. From germline, CDR1 is MDHEN and CDR2 SYDVKM. Trimming cost V 6 bases and J 4 bases, with 3 bases left between them. The CDR3 DNA reads as TGTGCCAGCAGGTCCTATGGCTACACCTTC. Translating it yields CASRSYGYTF.

There are many counts of this clonotype. The V gene is TRBV7-2, the J gene TRBJ1-5; D is possibly TRBD1 (6 bases). The CDR3 loop spans 13 amino acids. CDR1 is SGHTA, CDR2 FQGNSA, per germline. V shed 7 bases and J shed 12 bases, with 19 bases lying between them. The CDR3 region has the DNA TGTGCCAGCACCCCCAGTCTCACGGGACACCAGCATTTT. Translating gives CASTPSLTGHQHF. The full variable domain, completed using reference TRBV7-2 and TRBJ1-5, is GAGVSQSPSNKVTEKGKDVELRCDPISGHTALYWYRQSLGQGLEFLIYFQGNSAPDKSGLPSDRFSAERTGGSVSTLTIQRTQQEDSAVYLCASTPSLTGHQHFGDGTRLSIL.

This clonotype has ten or more counts. This sequence joins TRBV23-1 and TRBJ2-5; D might be TRBD1 (5 bases). TRBV23-1 has ORF status, its function being uncertain. The CDR3 totals 16 residues. The germline V and J ends were trimmed by 6 bases and 3 bases, with 20 bases remaining between them. CDR3 loop: CASSYLTAKPKETQYF. The CDR3 nucleotides read TGCGCCAGCAGCTACCTGACAGCCAAGCCGAAAGAGACCCAGTACTTC.

The table lists this clonotype with many counts. The rearrangement links TRBV7-2 to TRBJ1-2, with D maybe TRBD1 (5 bases). The CDR3 is 14 amino acids. Trimming shortened V by 4 bases and J by 3 bases, and 12 bases separated the two germline ends. Germline assignment: CDR1 SGHTA and CDR2 FQGNSA. The CDR3 is CASSYRQIDYGYTF. CDR3 sequence (DNA): TGTGCCAGCAGCTATCGACAGATCGACTATGGCTACACCTTC.